The 8 T cell receptor beta chains in this list originate from one sample, sequenced in a study of human T cells and chemical hapten exposure. Extraction of total RNA was performed on unfractionated whole blood. TCRdb re-derived calls from the 5' RACE reads in MiXCR, one entry per CDR3 protein. The sample includes over 95,000 distinct CDR3 sequences, 15% to 20% of them seen just once. Receptors originate from a human donor in good health.

This chain connects TRBV24-1 to TRBJ1-2; 7 nucleotides match TRBD1. The germline gives CDR1 KGHDR, CDR2 SFDVKD. The length of the CDR3 is 15 residues. Trimming removed 4 bases from V and 5 bases from J; junction bases left unmatched: 9. CDR3 coding DNA: TGTGCCACCAGTGAGTCGCGGGACAGCAATTATGGCTACACCTTC. It yields the protein CATSESRDSNYGYTF.

The chain joins TRBV4-1 to TRBJ2-7; D gene uncertain. Germline CDR1 reads MGHRA; CDR2 reads YSYEKL. V dropped 1 base and J dropped 7 bases, with 11 bases sitting between them. The CDR3 extends over 13 amino acids. CDR3 region: CASSQVRYGEQYF. DNA of the CDR3: TGCGCCAGCAGCCAAGTCCGGTACGGGGAGCAGTACTTC.

This clonotype showed up just a few times. The J gene is TRBJ1-1, the V gene TRBV7-9, with unresolved D. The CDR3 is 14 residues long. CDR1 SEHNR and CDR2 FQNEAQ come from the germline V gene (reference sequence). Trimming left V 3 bases short and J 1 base short, with 9 bases between. CDR3: CASSLGSKNTEAFF. The CDR3 region has the DNA TGTGCCAGCAGCTTGGGCAGCAAGAACACTGAAGCTTTCTTT. The whole variable domain, remainder taken from reference TRBV7-9 and TRBJ1-1, is DTGVSQNPRHKITKRGQNVTFRCDPISEHNRLYWYRQTLGQGPEFLTYFQNEAQLEKSRLLSDRFSAERPKGSFSTLEIQRTEQGDSAMYLCASSLGSKNTEAFFGQGTRLTVV.

V and J are TRBV2 and TRBJ1-2; weak D call: TRBD1 (6 bases). Trimming took off 3 bases at V and 4 bases at J, with 12 bases between the two ends. From germline, CDR1 is SNHLY and CDR2 FYNNEI. This CDR3 is built from 14 residues. CDR3 loop: CASSEGGLAYGYTF. The CDR3 bases are TGTGCCAGCAGTGAGGGGGGCTTGGCCTATGGCTACACCTTC.

This clonotype has just a few counts. This rearrangement joins TRBV25-1 to TRBJ1-1, with a possible D match to TRBD1 (5 bases). Trimming shortened V by 1 base and J by 7 bases, and 10 bases separated the two germline ends. Germline V lookup: CDR1 MGHDK, CDR2 SYGVNS. The CDR3 extends over 13 amino acids. The CDR3 here is CASSESGGVEAFF. CDR3 sequence (DNA): TGTGCCAGCAGTGAATCCGGAGGGGTTGAAGCTTTCTTT.

The rearrangement joins TRBV21-1 to TRBJ2-1; the table gives TRBD1 as D, unverified against the DNA. TRBV21-1 is given as a pseudogene. The CDR3 covers 18 residues. The CDR3 is CARKKAPSCSGSYNEQFF. As DNA, the CDR3 is TGTGCCAGGAAGAAGGCGCCGTCGTGTTCGGGGTCCTACAATGAGCAGTTCTTC.

This clonotype was observed a few times. This chain uses TRBV7-9 with TRBJ2-7; 8 nucleotides line up with TRBD1. CDR3 size: 14 residues. V lost 5 bases to trimming and J lost 4 bases; unmatched junction nucleotides: 7. CDR1 and CDR2 (germline): SEHNR, FQNEAQ (reference sequence). The CDR3 loop is CASSIGQGIYEQYF. The CDR3 DNA is TGTGCCAGCAGCATCGGACAGGGTATATACGAGCAGTACTTC.

In its sample, this clonotype was seen a few times. The chain couples TRBV23-1 to TRBJ2-1; D is uncertain. TRBV23-1 is filed as an ORF, its function uncertain. V lost 6 bases to trimming and J lost 8 bases, with 14 bases between them. The CDR3 is 13 amino acids. This chain's CDR3 is CASSRPFPHEQFF. In DNA, the CDR3 is TGCGCCAGCAGCCGACCGTTCCCGCATGAGCAGTTCTTC.